The clone carrying this T cell receptor beta chain was observed a handful of times. Its target is unknown. This sample stems from a study of naive and memory T cell subsets. Broader study findings: This RNA-based method may be sensitive to activation-related transcript changes.

The treatment was: skin biopsy from PPD injection site in Mantoux-positive individual. The library had UMIs added by 3' ligation of an oligonucleotide to TCR cDNA. Skin biopsies came from PPD injection sites in Mantoux-positive individuals. Unsorted total RNA, 1 to 1000 ng, was DNase treated before reverse transcription. This CDR3 is 16 amino acids long. Looked up from germline, CDR1 is MNHEY and CDR2 is SMNVEV (reference sequence). V was clipped by 5 bases and J by 2 bases, with 16 bases between them. Ligated cDNA underwent four rounds of PCR with nested alpha and beta constant region primers and SP2. Via MiXCR, TCRdb re-called the UMI-ligation and nested PCR reads, giving one row per CDR3 protein. The profile shows 20,000 to 25,000 distinct CDR3 sequences, about 6% of them singletons.

The V call is TRBV27, the J call TRBJ1-5; D gene ambiguous. The specimen comprised skin, sampled from a tuberculin skin test site. The sequence was obtained from an adult in good health. The CDR3 loop is CASSPYTGVGNQPQHF. Written as DNA, the CDR3 is TGTGCCAGCAGTCCATACACGGGAGTTGGCAATCAGCCCCAGCATTTT.